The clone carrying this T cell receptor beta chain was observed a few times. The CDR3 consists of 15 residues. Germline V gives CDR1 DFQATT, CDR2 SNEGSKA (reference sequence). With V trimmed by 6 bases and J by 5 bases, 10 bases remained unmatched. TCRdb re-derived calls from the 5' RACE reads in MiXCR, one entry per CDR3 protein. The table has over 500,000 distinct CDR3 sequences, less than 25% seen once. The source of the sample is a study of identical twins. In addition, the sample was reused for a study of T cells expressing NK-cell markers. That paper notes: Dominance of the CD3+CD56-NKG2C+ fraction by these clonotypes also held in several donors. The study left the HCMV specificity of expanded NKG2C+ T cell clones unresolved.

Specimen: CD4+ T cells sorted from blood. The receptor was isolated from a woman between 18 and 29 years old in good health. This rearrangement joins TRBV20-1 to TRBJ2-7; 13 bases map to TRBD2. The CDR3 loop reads CSAPPRTSGSNEQYF. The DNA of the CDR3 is TGCAGTGCCCCACCTCGGACTAGCGGGAGCAACGAGCAGTACTTC.